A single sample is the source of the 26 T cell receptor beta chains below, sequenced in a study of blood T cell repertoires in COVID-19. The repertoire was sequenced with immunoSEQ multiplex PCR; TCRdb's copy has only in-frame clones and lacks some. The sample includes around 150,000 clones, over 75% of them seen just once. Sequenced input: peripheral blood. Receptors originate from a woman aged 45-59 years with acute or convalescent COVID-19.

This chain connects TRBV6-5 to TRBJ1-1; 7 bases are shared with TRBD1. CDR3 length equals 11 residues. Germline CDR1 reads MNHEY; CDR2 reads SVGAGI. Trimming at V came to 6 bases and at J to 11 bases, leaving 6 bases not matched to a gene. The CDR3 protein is CASRTGTVAFF. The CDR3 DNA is TGTGCCAGCAGGACCGGGACAGTGGCTTTCTTT.

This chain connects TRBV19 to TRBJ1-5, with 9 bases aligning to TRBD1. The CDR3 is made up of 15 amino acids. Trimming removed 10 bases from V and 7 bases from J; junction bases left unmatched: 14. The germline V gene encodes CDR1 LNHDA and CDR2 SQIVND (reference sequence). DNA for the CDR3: TGTGCCACCTCCGAAATGGGACAGGGCCGGCAGCCCCAGCATTTT. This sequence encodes CATSEMGQGRQPQHF.

CDR3 protein: CASRSGFSTDTQYF. The CDR3 DNA follows: TGTGCCAGCAGGTCCGGGTTTAGCACAGATACGCAGTATTTT. This chain links TRBV6-6 with TRBJ2-3; D gene uncertain. Per germline, CDR1 MNHNY and CDR2 SVGAGI (reference sequence). Trimming left V 6 bases short and J 0 bases short, with 10 bases between. The CDR3 loop spans 14 amino acids.

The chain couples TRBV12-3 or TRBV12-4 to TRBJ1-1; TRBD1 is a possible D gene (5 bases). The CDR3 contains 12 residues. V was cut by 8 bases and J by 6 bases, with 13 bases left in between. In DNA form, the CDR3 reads TGTGCCAGCGGCTTGCGGGGGGCTGAAGCTTTCTTT. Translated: CASGLRGAEAFF.

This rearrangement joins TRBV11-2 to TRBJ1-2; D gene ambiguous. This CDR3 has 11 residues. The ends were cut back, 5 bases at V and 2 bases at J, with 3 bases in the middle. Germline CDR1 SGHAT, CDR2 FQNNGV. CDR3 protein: CASSPNYGYTF. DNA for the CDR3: TGTGCCAGCAGCCCAAACTATGGCTACACCTTC.

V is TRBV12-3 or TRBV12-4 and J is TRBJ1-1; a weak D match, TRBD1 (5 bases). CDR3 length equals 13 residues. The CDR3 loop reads CGSKQDTNTEAFF. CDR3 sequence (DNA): TGTGGCTCTAAACAGGACACCAACACTGAAGCTTTCTTT.

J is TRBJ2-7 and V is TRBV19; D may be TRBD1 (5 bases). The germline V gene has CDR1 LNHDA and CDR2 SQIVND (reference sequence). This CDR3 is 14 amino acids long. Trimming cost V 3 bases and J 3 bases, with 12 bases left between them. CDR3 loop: CASSMGQIFYEQYF. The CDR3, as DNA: TGTGCCAGTAGTATGGGGCAGATCTTCTACGAGCAGTACTTC. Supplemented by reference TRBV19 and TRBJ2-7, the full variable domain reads DGGITQSPKYLFRKEGQNVTLSCEQNLNHDAMYWYRQDPGQGLRLIYYSQIVNDFQKGDIAEGYSVSREKKESFPLTVTSAQKNPTAFYLCASSMGQIFYEQYFGPGTRLTVT.

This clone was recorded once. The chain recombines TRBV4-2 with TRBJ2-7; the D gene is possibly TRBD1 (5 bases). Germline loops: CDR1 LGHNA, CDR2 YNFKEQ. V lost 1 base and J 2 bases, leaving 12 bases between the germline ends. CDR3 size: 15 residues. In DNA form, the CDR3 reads TGTGCCAGCAGCCAAGCAGACAGTAGCCCCTACGAGCAGTACTTC. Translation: CASSQADSSPYEQYF.

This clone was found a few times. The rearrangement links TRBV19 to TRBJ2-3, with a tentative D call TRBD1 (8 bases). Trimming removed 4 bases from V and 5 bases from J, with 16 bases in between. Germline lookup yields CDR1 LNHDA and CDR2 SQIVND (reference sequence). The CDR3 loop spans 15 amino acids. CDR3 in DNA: TGTGCCAGTAGTACAACAGGGGGGGGTTTAGATACGCAGTATTTT. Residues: CASSTTGGGLDTQYF. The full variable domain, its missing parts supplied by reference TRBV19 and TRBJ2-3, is DGGITQSPKYLFRKEGQNVTLSCEQNLNHDAMYWYRQDPGQGLRLIYYSQIVNDFQKGDIAEGYSVSREKKESFPLTVTSAQKNPTAFYLCASSTTGGGLDTQYFGPGTRLTVL.

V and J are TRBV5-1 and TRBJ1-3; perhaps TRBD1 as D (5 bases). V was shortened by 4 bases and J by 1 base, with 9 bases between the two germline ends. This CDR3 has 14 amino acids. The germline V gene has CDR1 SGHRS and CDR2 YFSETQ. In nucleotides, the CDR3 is TGCGCCAGCAGCGACAGTTCTTCTGGAAACACCATATATTTT. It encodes CASSDSSSGNTIYF.

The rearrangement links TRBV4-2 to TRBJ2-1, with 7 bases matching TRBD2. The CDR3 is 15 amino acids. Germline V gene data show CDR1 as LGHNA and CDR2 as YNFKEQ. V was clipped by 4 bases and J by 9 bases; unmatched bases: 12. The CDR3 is CASSLRLASYSEQFF. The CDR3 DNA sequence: TGTGCCAGCAGCCTGAGACTAGCTTCTTATTCTGAGCAGTTCTTC.

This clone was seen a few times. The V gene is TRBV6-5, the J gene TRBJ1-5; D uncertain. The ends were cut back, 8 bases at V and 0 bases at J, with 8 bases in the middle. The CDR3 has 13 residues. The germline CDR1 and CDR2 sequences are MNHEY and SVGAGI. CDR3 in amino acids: CASGQNSNQPQHF. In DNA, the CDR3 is TGTGCCAGCGGGCAGAATAGCAATCAGCCCCAGCATTTT.

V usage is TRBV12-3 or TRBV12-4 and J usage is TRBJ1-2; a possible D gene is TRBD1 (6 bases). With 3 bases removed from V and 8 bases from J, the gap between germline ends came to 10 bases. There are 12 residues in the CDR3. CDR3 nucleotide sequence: TGTGCCAGCAGTTTTGCAGGGGTGGGCTACACCTTC. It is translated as CASSFAGVGYTF.

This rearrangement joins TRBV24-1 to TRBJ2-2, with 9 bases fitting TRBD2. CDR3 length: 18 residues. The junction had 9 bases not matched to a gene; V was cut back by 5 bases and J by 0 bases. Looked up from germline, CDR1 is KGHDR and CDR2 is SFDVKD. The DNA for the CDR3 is TGTGCCACCAGTGCTAAACCCCTAGCGGGGTCGAACACCGGGGAGCTGTTTTTT. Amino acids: CATSAKPLAGSNTGELFF.

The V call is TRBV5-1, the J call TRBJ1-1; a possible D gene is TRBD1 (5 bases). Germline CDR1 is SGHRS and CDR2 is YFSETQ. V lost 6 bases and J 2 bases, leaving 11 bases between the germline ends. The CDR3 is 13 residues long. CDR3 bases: TGCGCCAGCAATGCAGGGCCAAACACTGAAGCTTTCTTT. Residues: CASNAGPNTEAFF.

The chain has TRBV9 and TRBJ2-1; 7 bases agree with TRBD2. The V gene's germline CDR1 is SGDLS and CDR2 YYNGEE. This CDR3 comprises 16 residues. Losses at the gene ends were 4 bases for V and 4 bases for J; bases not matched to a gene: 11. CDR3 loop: CASSTDMGGRYNEQFF. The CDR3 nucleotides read TGTGCCAGCAGCACTGATATGGGGGGGAGATACAATGAGCAGTTCTTC.

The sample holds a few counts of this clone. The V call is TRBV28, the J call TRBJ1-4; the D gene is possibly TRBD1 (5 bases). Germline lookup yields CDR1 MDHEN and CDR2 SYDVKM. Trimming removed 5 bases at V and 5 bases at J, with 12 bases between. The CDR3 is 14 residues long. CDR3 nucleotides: TGTGCCAGCAGTAGCTGGGAGGGGAATGAAAAACTGTTTTTT. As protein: CASSSWEGNEKLFF.

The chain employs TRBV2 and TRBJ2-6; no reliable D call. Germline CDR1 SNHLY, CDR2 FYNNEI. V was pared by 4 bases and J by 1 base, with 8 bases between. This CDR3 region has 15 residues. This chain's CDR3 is CASSVAVSGANVLTF. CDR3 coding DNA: TGTGCCAGCAGTGTTGCAGTTTCTGGGGCCAACGTCCTGACTTTC.

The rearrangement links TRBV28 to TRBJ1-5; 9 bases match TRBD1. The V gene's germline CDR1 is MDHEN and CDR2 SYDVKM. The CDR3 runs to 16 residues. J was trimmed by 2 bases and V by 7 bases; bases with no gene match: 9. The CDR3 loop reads CASTTGQGLGNQPQHF. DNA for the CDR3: TGTGCCAGCACTACGGGACAGGGTTTGGGCAATCAGCCCCAGCATTTT.

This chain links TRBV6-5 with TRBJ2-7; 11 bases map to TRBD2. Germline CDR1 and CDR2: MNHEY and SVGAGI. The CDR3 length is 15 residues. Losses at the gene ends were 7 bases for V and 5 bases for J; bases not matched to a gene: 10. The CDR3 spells CASTGGTSGNNEQYF. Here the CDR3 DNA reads TGTGCCAGCACGGGGGGGACTAGCGGTAACAACGAGCAGTACTTC.

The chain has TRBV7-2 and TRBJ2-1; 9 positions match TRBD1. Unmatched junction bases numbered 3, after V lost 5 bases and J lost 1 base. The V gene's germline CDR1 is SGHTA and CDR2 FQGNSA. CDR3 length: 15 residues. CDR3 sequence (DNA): TGTGCCAGCAGCAACGACAGGGGGTCCTACAATGAGCAGTTCTTC. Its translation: CASSNDRGSYNEQFF.

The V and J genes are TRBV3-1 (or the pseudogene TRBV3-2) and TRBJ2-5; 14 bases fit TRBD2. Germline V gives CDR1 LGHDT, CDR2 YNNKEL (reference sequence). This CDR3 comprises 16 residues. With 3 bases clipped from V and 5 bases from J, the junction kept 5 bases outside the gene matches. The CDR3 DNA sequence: TGTGCCAGCAGCCAGACTAGCGGGGGGGATTGGGAGACCCAGTACTTC. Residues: CASSQTSGGDWETQYF.

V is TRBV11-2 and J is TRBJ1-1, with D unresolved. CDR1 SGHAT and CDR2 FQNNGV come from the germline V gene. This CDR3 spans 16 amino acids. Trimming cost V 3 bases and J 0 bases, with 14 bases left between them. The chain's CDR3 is CASSFARAEMNTEAFF. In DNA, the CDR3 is TGTGCCAGCAGCTTTGCTCGAGCGGAGATGAACACTGAAGCTTTCTTT.

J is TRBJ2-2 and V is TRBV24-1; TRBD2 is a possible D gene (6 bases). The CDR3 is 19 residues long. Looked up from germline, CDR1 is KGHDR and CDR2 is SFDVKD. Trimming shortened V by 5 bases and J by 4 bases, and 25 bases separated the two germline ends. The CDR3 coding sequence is TGTGCCACCAGTGGGGGGACGCCTAGTGGAGGGCTGGGCACCGGGGAGCTGTTTTTT. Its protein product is CATSGGTPSGGLGTGELFF.

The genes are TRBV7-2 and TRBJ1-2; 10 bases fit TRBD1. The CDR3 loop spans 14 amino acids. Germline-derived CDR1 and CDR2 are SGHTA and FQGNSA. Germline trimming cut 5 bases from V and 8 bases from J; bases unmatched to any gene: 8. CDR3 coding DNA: TGTGCCAGCAGCATACAGACAGGGGGCAGCGGCTACACCTTC. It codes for CASSIQTGGSGYTF.

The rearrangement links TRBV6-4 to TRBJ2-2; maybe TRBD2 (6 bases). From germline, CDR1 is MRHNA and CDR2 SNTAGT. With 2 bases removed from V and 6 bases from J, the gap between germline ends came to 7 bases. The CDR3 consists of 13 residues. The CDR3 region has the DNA TGTGCCAGCAGTGACGGGGACTCCGGGGAGCTGTTTTTT. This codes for CASSDGDSGELFF.